This entry lists 21 T cell receptor beta chains sequenced from one sample in a study of CD8+CD57+ T cells in acquired aplastic anemia. According to the study, genomic DNA was the template for TCR beta VDJ and CDR3 profiling. TCRdb reanalysed the reads using MiXCR and keeps one entry per CDR3 protein. The profile shows a few hundred thousand distinct CDR3 sequences, under 40% of them singletons. Those patients picked for sequencing had displayed CD8+CD57+ cell expansion on flow cytometry. The specimen sequenced was sorted CD4+, CD8+, or CD8+CD57+ T cells (not recorded which) from PBMCs. The receptors originated from a human donor with aplastic anemia.

The chain combines TRBV7-3 with TRBJ1-1; perhaps TRBD1 as D (6 bases). CDR3 length equals 14 residues. Germline CDR1 and CDR2: SGHTA and FQGTGA. V lost 4 bases and J 6 bases, leaving 15 bases between the germline ends. The CDR3 nucleotides are TGTGCCAGCAGCTCGGGCCAGGGGAGTCCTGAAGCTTTCTTT. Translating gives CASSSGQGSPEAFF.

In its sample, this clonotype was seen many times. The conserved closing phenylalanine or tryptophan is absent in this CDR3, likely reflecting a read error. The limits of the CDR3 on the DNA are not certain, so only TCRdb's listed CDR3 is given. This chain connects TRBV19 to TRBJ2-3; the listed D gene, TRBD2, was not tested against the DNA. The CDR3 is 11 amino acids in total, end residues counted. Germline CDR1 and CDR2: LNHDA and SQIVND (reference sequence). The CDR3 sequence is CASRNITGTAV.

This clonotype was found many times. CDR3 nucleotide sequence: TGCAGTGCTAGCGGGGGGTTCACAGATACGCAGTATTTT. It codes for CSASGGFTDTQYF. The rearrangement uses TRBV20-1 and TRBJ2-3, with 7 nucleotides matching TRBD2. There are 13 residues in the CDR3. V shed 3 bases and J 2 bases; nucleotides not matched to a gene: 2. Germline assignment: CDR1 DFQATT and CDR2 SNEGSKA (reference sequence).

This clonotype was seen at least ten times. The chain combines TRBV12-3 or TRBV12-4 with TRBJ1-2; tentatively, D is TRBD1 (6 bases). The CDR3 has 11 residues. Trimming pared 6 bases from V and 8 bases from J, leaving 10 bases between. The CDR3 DNA is TGTGCCAGCAGGAGGGGGGACGGCTACACCTTC. Its protein is CASRRGDGYTF.

With respect to this clonotype: The junction departs from the called germline gene at one end, perhaps through a read error. The genes are TRBV24-1 and TRBJ1-4; perhaps TRBD1 as D (6 bases). This CDR3 has 14 amino acids. The germline V gene encodes CDR1 KGHDR and CDR2 SFDVKD. Here the CDR3 reads CASSFGQYNEKLFF. The CDR3, as DNA: TGTGCCAGCAGTTTCGGACAGTACAATGAAAAACTGTTTTTT.

This clonotype was seen repeatedly, ten times or more. The chain joins TRBV29-1 to TRBJ2-7, with TRBD2 identical over 8 bases. V trimming: 6 bases; J trimming: 6 bases; junction bases outside the gene matches: 13. CDR1 and CDR2 from the germline V gene are SQVTM and ANQGSEA. The CDR3 sequence is 14 residues long. In DNA form, the CDR3 reads TGCAGCGTAGGGTCCGGGACTAGGGGTTCCGAGCAGTACTTC. This sequence encodes CSVGSGTRGSEQYF.

Worth noting for this clonotype: A read error may be the cause here, since a much bigger clone is one base away. V gene TRBV7-6 combines with J gene TRBJ2-7, with 8 bases lining up with TRBD1. In germline, CDR1 is SGHVS, CDR2 FNYEAQ. The CDR3 contains 15 residues. The CDR3 DNA is TGTGCCAGCAGCTTACAGGGGGCAGGGGCCTACAAGCAGTACTTC. Protein product: CASSLQGAGAYKQYF. Based on the CDR3 plus reference TRBV7-6 and TRBJ2-7, the full variable domain is GAGVSQSPRYKVTKRGQDVALRCDPISGHVSLYWYRQALGQGPEFLTYFNYEAQQDKSGLPNDRFSAERPEGSISTLTIQRTEQRDSAMYRCASSLQGAGAYKQYFGPGTRLTVT.

In regard to this clonotype: A much larger clone lies a single base off, so this may be a read error. The genes are TRBV20-1 and TRBJ2-7; 9 nucleotides agree with TRBD2. Germline CDR1 and CDR2: DFQATT and SNEGSKA (reference sequence). V was clipped by 3 bases and J by 4 bases; unmatched bases: 7. The CDR3 spans 14 residues. The CDR3 region has the DNA TGCAGTGCTAGGGGAGTAGCGGGAGTATACGAGCAGTACTTC. Amino acids: CSARGVAGVYEQYF.

The chain joins TRBV6-2 or TRBV6-3 to TRBJ1-1; D is unresolved. Trimming removed 0 bases from V and 1 base from J, with 18 bases in between. In germline, CDR1 is MNHEY, CDR2 SVGEGT. This CDR3 has 18 amino acids. The CDR3 is CASSYSLGSGQGNTEAFF. In DNA, the CDR3 is TGTGCCAGCAGTTACTCACTTGGGTCAGGCCAAGGGAACACTGAAGCTTTCTTT.

Turning to this clonotype: Because the CDR3's place on the DNA is in doubt, the DNA is left out and the CDR3 is given as listed by TCRdb. V usage is TRBV20-1 and J usage is TRBJ1-5; the D segment call TRBD1 is taken from the table without a DNA check. The CDR3 spans 21 residues, counting both ends. Germline CDR1 DFQATT, CDR2 SNEGSKA (reference sequence). The CDR3 loop is CSASGGEETQYFGPGNQPQHF.

This clonotype was seen repeatedly, ten times or more. This chain joins TRBV7-2 and TRBJ2-7; D could derive from TRBD1 or TRBD2 (6 bases each). This CDR3 spans 14 amino acids. V lost 2 bases and J 4 bases, leaving 12 bases between the germline ends. Per the germline V gene, CDR1 is SGHTA and CDR2 is FQGNSA. The CDR3 DNA follows: TGTGCCAGCAGCTTACCGGGGGCTAAGTACGAGCAGTACTTC. The encoded protein is CASSLPGAKYEQYF.

Many counts were recorded for this clonotype. This chain joins TRBV7-8 and TRBJ2-1; 7 positions agree with TRBD1. Germline V gives CDR1 SGHVS, CDR2 FQNEAQ. V was clipped by 4 bases and J by 12 bases; unmatched bases: 15. The CDR3 runs to 15 residues. This CDR3 reads CASSSTGSAVAPQFF. CDR3 nucleotide sequence: TGTGCCAGCAGCTCGACAGGGAGCGCTGTCGCCCCGCAGTTCTTC. The full variable domain, in which reference TRBV7-8 and TRBJ2-1 provide the parts outside the CDR3, is GAGVSQSPRYKVAKRGQDVALRCDPISGHVSLFWYQQALGQGPEFLTYFQNEAQLDKSGLPSDRFFAERPEGSVSTLKIQRTQQEDSAVYLCASSSTGSAVAPQFFGPGTRLTVL.

In its sample, this clonotype was seen a few times. The chain's CDR3 is CASNDHRGLGNYGYTF. CDR3 coding DNA: TGTGCCAGCAATGACCACAGGGGGCTCGGTAACTATGGCTACACCTTC. V gene TRBV2 combines with J gene TRBJ1-2; 9 bases are shared with TRBD1. Looked up from germline, CDR1 is SNHLY and CDR2 is FYNNEI. The CDR3 spans 16 residues. J gave up 1 base and V 7 bases, and 10 bases lay outside the gene matches.

This chain connects TRBV5-1 to TRBJ2-5; D is unresolved. Germline CDR1 and CDR2: SGHRS and YFSETQ. Deletions cut 4 bases from V and 2 bases from J, with 9 bases between. This CDR3 contains 13 residues. The CDR3 sequence is CASSPNGQETQYF. As DNA, the CDR3 is TGCGCCAGCAGCCCGAACGGACAAGAGACCCAGTACTTC.

This chain joins TRBV25-1 and TRBJ1-4; TRBD1 agrees at 7 bases. V lost 5 bases, J lost 4 bases, and 1 base stayed unmatched. Germline assignment: CDR1 MGHDK and CDR2 SYGVNS. The CDR3 sequence is 13 residues long. The CDR3 protein is CASSRQGNEKLFF. CDR3 nucleotide sequence: TGTGCCAGCAGTCGACAGGGTAATGAAAAACTGTTTTTT.

This clonotype was counted a few times. The J gene is TRBJ1-6, the V gene TRBV5-5, with no clear D. V lost 2 bases to trimming and J lost 8 bases, with 17 bases between them. CDR3 size: 16 residues. Germline lookup yields CDR1 SGHKS and CDR2 YYEKEE (reference sequence). Here the CDR3 DNA reads TGTGCCAGCAGCTTTTTACCCAAGTTTTTGGATTCACCCCTCCACTTT. Translation gives CASSFLPKFLDSPLHF.

This clonotype was observed at least ten times. The chain recombines TRBV19 with TRBJ1-2; possibly TRBD1 for D (5 bases). Germline CDR1 reads LNHDA; CDR2 reads SQIVND (reference sequence). This CDR3 comprises 15 residues. Between the trimmed V and J ends, which lost 0 bases and 3 bases, there was a span of 11 bases. As DNA, the CDR3 is TGTGCCAGTAGTATAGATCTCCGGGACCACTATGGCTACACCTTC. Encoded protein: CASSIDLRDHYGYTF.

This clonotype was seen at least ten times. This chain links TRBV15 with TRBJ1-2; D is ambiguous. CDR1 is LNHNV and CDR2 is YYDKDF in the germline V gene (reference sequence). This CDR3 comprises 16 residues. With 3 bases removed from V and 6 bases from J, the gap between germline ends came to 20 bases. The CDR3 nucleotides are TGTGCCACCAGCAGTTCCACTTATCCCGCTGCCCATGGCTACACCTTC. Translated: CATSSSTYPAAHGYTF.

This clonotype came up many times. J is TRBJ1-5 and V is TRBV7-8; D remains unclear. This CDR3 region has 14 residues. Germline CDR1 reads SGHVS; CDR2 reads FQNEAQ. Trimming pared 3 bases from V and 6 bases from J, leaving 12 bases between. The CDR3 protein is CASSFDTGRQPQHF. The DNA for the CDR3 is TGTGCCAGCAGCTTCGACACGGGCCGTCAGCCCCAGCATTTT.

This clonotype was seen ten or more times. The chain couples TRBV20-1 to TRBJ1-1; D is unclear. V lost 3 bases and J lost 1, with 9 bases in between. This CDR3 spans 13 amino acids. Germline V gene lookup returns CDR1 DFQATT and CDR2 SNEGSKA (reference sequence). The CDR3 DNA reads as TGCAGTGCTAGGCGCGGAGCGAACACTGAAGCTTTCTTT. Translating it yields CSARRGANTEAFF.

As to this clonotype: One end of the junction is discordant with germline, which a read error may explain. V and J are TRBV6-2 or TRBV6-3 and TRBJ1-5; D might be TRBD1 (5 bases). Germline CDR1 reads MNHEY; CDR2 reads SVGEGT. This CDR3 has 18 amino acids. This CDR3 reads CASSSLRGRLNSNQPQHF. The CDR3 DNA follows: TGTGCCAGCAGTTCGTTAAGGGGCCGTTTAAATAGCAATCAGCCCCAACATTTT.